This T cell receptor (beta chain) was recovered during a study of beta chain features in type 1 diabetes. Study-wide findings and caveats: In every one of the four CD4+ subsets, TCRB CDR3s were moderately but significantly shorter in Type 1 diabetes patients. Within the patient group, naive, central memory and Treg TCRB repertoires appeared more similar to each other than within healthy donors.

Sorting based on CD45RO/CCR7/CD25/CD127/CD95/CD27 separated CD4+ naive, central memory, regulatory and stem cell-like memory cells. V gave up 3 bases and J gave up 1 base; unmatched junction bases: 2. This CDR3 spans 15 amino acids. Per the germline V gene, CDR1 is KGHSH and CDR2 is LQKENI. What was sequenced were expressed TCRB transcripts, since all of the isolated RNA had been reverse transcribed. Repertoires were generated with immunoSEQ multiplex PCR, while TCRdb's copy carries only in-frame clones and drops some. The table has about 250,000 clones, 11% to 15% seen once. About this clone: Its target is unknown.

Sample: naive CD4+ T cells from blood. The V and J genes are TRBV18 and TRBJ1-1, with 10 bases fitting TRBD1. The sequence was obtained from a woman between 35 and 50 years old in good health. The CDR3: CASSPGTGENTEAFF. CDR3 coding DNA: TGTGCCAGCTCACCTGGGACAGGGGAGAACACTGAAGCTTTCTTT.